Here is one TCR delta chain with its context. TCRdb called clones anew from the reads with CATT. The data show 9,500 to 12,000 delta-chain clones, just under 9% seen once. This sample was taken from a study of gamma-delta chains in newborns, infants, children. V was shortened by 4 bases and J by 0 bases, with 29 bases between the two germline ends. The CDR3 consists of 20 residues. CDR1 and CDR2 (germline): GEAIGNYY, EKD. The sequencing input was blood. The receptor's source is a child who was a newborn, infant or young child, either healthy, febrile or measles-vaccinated (not recorded which). The chain carries TRDV2 and TRDJ1; TRDD3 is a possible D gene (6 bases). CDR3 coding DNA: TGTGCCTGTGAAACCCTTCGTCCAGAGGGGGGACAGAAGTACACCGATAAACTCATCTTT. Translation gives CACETLRPEGGQKYTDKLIF.